This T cell receptor (beta chain) originates from a study of T-cell reconstitution after alpha-beta-depleted transplantation in children. The library targeted TCRbeta and was prepared with unique molecular identifiers. Via MiXCR, TCRdb re-called the PCR reads, giving one row per CDR3 protein. The sample has 210,000 or so distinct CDR3 sequences, approximately 9.5% seen once. The V gene lost 3 bases and the J gene lost 7 bases, with 12 bases spanning the gap. The germline CDR1 and CDR2 sequences are SGHVS and FNYEAQ. The CDR3 is 13 amino acids. This rearrangement joins TRBV7-6 to TRBJ1-1, with D perhaps TRBD1 (5 bases). The sample in question was PBMCs from the stem cell graft donor, obtained from the stem cell graft. The TCR was taken from a human donor who donated a stem cell graft to a child with acute lymphoblastic leukemia. The CDR3 protein is CASSLAQDVEAFF. CDR3 nucleotide sequence: TGTGCCAGCAGCTTGGCACAGGACGTTGAAGCTTTCTTT. Combining the CDR3 with reference TRBV7-6 and TRBJ1-1 gives the whole variable domain GAGVSQSPRYKVTKRGQDVALRCDPISGHVSLYWYRQALGQGPEFLTYFNYEAQQDKSGLPNDRFSAERPEGSISTLTIQRTEQRDSAMYRCASSLAQDVEAFFGQGTRLTVV.